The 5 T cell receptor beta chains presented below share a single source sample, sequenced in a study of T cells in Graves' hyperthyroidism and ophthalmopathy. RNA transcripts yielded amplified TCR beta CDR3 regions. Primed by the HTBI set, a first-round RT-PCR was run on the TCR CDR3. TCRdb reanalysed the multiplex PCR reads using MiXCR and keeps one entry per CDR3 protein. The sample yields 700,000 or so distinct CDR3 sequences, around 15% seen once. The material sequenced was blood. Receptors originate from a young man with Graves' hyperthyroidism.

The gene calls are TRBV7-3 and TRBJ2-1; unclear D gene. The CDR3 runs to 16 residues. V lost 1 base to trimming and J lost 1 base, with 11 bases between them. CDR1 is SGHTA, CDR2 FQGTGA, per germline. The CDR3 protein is CASSLSLTVSYNEQFF. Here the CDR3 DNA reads TGTGCCAGCAGCTTAAGTTTGACGGTATCCTACAATGAGCAGTTCTTC.

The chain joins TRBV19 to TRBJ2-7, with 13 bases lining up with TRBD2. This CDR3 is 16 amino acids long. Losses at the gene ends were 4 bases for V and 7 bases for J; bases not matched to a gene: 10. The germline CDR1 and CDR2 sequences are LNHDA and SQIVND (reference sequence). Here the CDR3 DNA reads TGTGCCAGTAGTACAAGGACTAGCGGGAGCCTCGGTGAGCAGTACTTC. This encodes CASSTRTSGSLGEQYF.

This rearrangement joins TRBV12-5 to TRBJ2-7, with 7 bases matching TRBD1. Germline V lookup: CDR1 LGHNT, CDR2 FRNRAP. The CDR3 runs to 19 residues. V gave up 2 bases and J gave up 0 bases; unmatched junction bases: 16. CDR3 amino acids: CASGLSAGLGRGFSYEQYF. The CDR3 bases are TGTGCTAGTGGTTTGTCTGCGGGTTTGGGCAGGGGGTTCTCCTACGAGCAGTACTTC.

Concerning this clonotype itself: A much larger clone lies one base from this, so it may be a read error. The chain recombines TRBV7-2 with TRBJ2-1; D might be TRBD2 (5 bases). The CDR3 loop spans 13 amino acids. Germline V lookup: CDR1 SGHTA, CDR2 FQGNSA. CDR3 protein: CASSLARTEEQSF. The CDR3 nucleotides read TGTGCCAGCAGCTTAGCCCGGACTGAAGAGCAGTCCTTC.

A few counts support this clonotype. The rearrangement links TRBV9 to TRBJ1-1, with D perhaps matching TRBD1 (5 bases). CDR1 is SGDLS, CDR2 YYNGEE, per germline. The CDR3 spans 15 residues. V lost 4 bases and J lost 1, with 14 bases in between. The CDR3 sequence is CASSSSGVRNTEAFF. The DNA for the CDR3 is TGTGCCAGCAGCTCCTCGGGGGTCAGGAACACTGAAGCTTTCTTT. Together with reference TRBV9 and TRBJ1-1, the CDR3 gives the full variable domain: DSGVTQTPKHLITATGQRVTLRCSPRSGDLSVYWYQQSLDQGLQFLIQYYNGEERAKGNILERFSAQQFPDLHSELNLSSLELGDSALYFCASSSSGVRNTEAFFGQGTRLTVV.